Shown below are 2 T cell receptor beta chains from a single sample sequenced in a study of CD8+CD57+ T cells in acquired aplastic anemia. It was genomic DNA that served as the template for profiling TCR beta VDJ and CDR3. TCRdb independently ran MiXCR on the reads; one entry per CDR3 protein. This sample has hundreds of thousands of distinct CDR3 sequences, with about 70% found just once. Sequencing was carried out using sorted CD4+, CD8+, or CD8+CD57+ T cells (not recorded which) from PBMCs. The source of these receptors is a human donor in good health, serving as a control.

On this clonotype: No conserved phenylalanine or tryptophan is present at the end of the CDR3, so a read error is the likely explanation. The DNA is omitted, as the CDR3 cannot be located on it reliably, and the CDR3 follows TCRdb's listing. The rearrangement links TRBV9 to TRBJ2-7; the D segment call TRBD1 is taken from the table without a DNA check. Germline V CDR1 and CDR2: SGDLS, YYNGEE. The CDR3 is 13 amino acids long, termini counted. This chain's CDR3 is CASSGGVLGVAGL.

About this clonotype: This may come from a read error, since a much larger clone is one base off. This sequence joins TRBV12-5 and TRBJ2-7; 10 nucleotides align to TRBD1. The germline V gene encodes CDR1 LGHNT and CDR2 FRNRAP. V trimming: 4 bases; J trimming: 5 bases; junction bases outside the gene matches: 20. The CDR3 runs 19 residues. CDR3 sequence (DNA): TGTGCTAGTGGTTCGGGTTCCGTCCTCTACTCCGGGACAGGGGACGAGCAGTACTTC. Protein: CASGSGSVLYSGTGDEQYF.